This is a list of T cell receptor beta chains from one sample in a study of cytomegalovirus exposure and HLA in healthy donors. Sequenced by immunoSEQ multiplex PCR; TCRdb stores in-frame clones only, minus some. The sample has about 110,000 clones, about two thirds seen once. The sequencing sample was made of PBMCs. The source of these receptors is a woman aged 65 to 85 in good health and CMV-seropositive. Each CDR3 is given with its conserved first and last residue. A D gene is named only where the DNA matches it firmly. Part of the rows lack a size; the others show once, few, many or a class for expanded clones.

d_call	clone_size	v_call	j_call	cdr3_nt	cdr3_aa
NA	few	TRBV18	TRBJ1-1	TGTGCCAGCTCACCACTGGGCTCTGAAGCTTTCTTT	CASSPLGSEAFF
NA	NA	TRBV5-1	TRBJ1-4	TGCGCCAGCAGCCTGGACGGGACAACTAATGAAAAACTGTTTTTT	CASSLDGTTNEKLFF
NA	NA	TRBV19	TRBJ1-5	TGTGCCAGTAGTATGGGGCCGGCAAATCAGCCCCAGCATTTT	CASSMGPANQPQHF
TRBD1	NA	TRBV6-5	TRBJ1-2	TGTGCCAGCAGGGGGACAGGGAGATTCTATGGCTACACCTTC	CASRGTGRFYGYTF
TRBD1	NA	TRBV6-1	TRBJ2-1	TGTGCCAGCAGGCTCGGGACAGGGCCGTACAATGAGCAGTTCTTC	CASRLGTGPYNEQFF
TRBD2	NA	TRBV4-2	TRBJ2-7	TGTGCCAGCAGCCAAGATGTAAGGACTAGCGTTTACGAGCAGTACTTC	CASSQDVRTSVYEQYF
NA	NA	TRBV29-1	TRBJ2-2	TGCAGCACCATGGGGGCCGGGGAGTTGTTTTTT	CSTMGAGELFF
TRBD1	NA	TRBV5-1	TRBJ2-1	TGCGCCAGCAGCCAGACAGGGTACAATGAGCAGTTCTTC	CASSQTGYNEQFF
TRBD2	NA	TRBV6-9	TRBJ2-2	TGTGCCAGCCCCCTAGGGACTAGCGGGGGGGACACCGGGGAGCTGTTTTTT	CASPLGTSGGDTGELFF
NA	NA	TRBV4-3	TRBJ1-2	TGCGCCAGCAGCCAAGACAGGGCTAACTATGGCTACACCTTC	CASSQDRANYGYTF